This T cell receptor beta chain was profiled in a study of neoadjuvant anti-PD-1 for oral cavity cancer. Study-level results: TCR analyses covered only a few patients per response group. After neoadjuvant nivolumab, PBMC T cell clonality was significantly higher in non-responders than responders.

Points on this clone: Its specificity is unknown.

Trimming pared 1 base from V and 9 bases from J, leaving 7 bases between. Germline CDR1 SGHAT, CDR2 FQNNGV. This CDR3 region has 12 residues. The table came from immunoSEQ multiplex PCR; TCRdb's copy has only in-frame clones and leaves some out. The profile covers 14,000 or so clones, with approximately 70% appearing a single time and roughly 2.1% taken by the ten largest. The sample in question was PBMCs, obtained before nivolumab (anti-PD-1) treatment. This sequence was found in a person between 40 and 85 years old with oral cavity squamous cell carcinoma. The V and J genes are TRBV11-2 and TRBJ2-1; possibly TRBD2 for D (6 bases). The CDR3 reads CASSLAGVEQFF. The CDR3 DNA reads as TGTGCCAGCAGCTTAGCGGGAGTTGAGCAGTTCTTC.